The clone carrying this TCR beta chain was observed a few times. Antigen unknown. This specimen comes from a study of yellow fever vaccine responses in identical twins. Study-wide results and limits: The authors reported partly convergent, partly personalized vaccine responses in identical twins.

Each CDR3 protein gets one entry after TCRdb re-called the RT-PCR reads with MiXCR. The sample lists about 18,000 distinct CDR3 sequences; under 80% were seen once. The CDR3 runs to 13 residues. Trimming took 3 bases from V and 6 from J, leaving 9 bases between them. Germline values: CDR1 MGHRA, CDR2 YSYEKL. The chain has TRBV4-1 and TRBJ2-1, with a possible D match to TRBD2 (5 bases). The clonotype was recovered from a woman younger than 30 who received the yellow fever vaccine. Sample: T cells from blood (PBMCs), unsorted or a sorted subset (not recorded which), taken before or after yellow fever vaccination (not recorded which). CDR3 region: CASSHDYLNEQFF. The CDR3 DNA is TGCGCCAGCAGCCACGACTATCTCAATGAGCAGTTCTTC.